This T cell receptor beta chain was identified during a study of Graves' ophthalmopathy and Graves' hyperthyroidism. The TCR beta CDR3 regions underwent amplification from RNA transcripts. Amplification began with first-round RT-PCR using HTBI primers, then second-round multiplex PCR was performed. TCRdb passed the multiplex PCR reads through MiXCR, listing each CDR3 protein once. The sample records almost 750,000 distinct CDR3 sequences, 40% being singletons. Patients with other autoimmune diseases, uncontrolled infections, pregnancy or lactation were excluded. Sequenced input: peripheral blood. The TCR was taken from an adult man with Graves' ophthalmopathy.

The CDR3 sequence: CASSQAFKGTDSNQPQHF. Written as DNA, the CDR3 is TGTGCCAGCAGCCAGGCCTTCAAAGGGACAGATAGCAATCAGCCCCAGCATTTT. The chain links TRBV7-9 to TRBJ1-5; 7 bases are shared with TRBD1. After removal of 5 bases from V and 0 bases from J, the junction contained 13 bases not matched to a gene. CDR1 SEHNR and CDR2 FQNEAQ come from the germline V gene (reference sequence). CDR3 length: 18 residues.